This T cell receptor (beta chain) was identified during a study of blood T cells in healthy people across ages. CDR3 length: 15 residues. Germline CDR1 and CDR2: SGHTA and FQGNSA. The V end was cut by 5 bases, the J end by 0 bases, with 13 bases between. The study recruited healthy Caucasian donors from Russia who were aged about 6 to 90. A word on this clonotype: What it binds is not known.

Then a second PCR, running roughly 7 to 12 cycles, was carried out with a sample-barcoded 5' primer and a J-beta primer mix. TCRdb redid the calling of the 5' RACE reads with MiXCR, one entry per CDR3 protein. The data contain around 2 million distinct CDR3 sequences, approximately 40% of them seen just once; the ten biggest clones take up 20% to 25%. Regarding the study as a whole: Naive and antigen-experienced cells could not be conclusively compared, given unsorted PBMCs.

Sequencing was carried out using blood. This clonotype was sampled from a human donor in good health. The gene calls are TRBV7-2 and TRBJ1-1; a weak D match, TRBD1 (6 bases). The CDR3 nucleotides read TGTGCCAGCAGCCCCGGGGGCGGGGTGAACACTGAAGCTTTCTTT. Protein: CASSPGGGVNTEAFF.